This T cell receptor beta chain was obtained from a study of blood T cell repertoires in COVID-19. As for the study in general: Samples came from the United States, Italy and Spain, spanning acute and convalescent COVID-19. T cells, B-cell-depleted T cells, or PBMCs provided the cDNA or gDNA that served as material.

In the authors' methods: Estimates of nucleated cell counts were drawn from the amplification of reference gene primers. Profiling relied on immunoSEQ multiplex PCR, and the TCRdb table lists in-frame clones only, not all of them. V and J calls and clone size follow that table, whereas D and trimming were derived from the DNA. The sample contains around 270,000 clones, around nine tenths of which appear only once. The V gene's germline CDR1 is KGHSH and CDR2 LQKENI. V was pared by 3 bases and J by 4 bases, with 5 bases of the junction left unmatched. The CDR3 contains 15 residues. Comment on this clone: Additional DNA sequences in this sample encode the identical CDR3.

The specimen sequenced was peripheral blood. The clonotype was recovered from a man aged 35 to 55 with acute or convalescent COVID-19. The chain combines TRBV18 with TRBJ1-5, with TRBD1 matching 8 bases. The CDR3 region has the DNA TGTGCCAGCTCACCCGACAGGGGTGGGAATCAGCCCCAGCATTTT. Its translation is CASSPDRGGNQPQHF.